These 32 T cell receptor beta chains originate from one sample sequenced in a study of blood T cells in healthy people across ages. A second PCR of 7 to 11 cycles used a sample-barcoded 5' primer and a J-beta primer mix. TCRdb analysed the 5' RACE reads with MiXCR anew, one entry per CDR3 protein. Of hundreds of thousands of distinct CDR3 sequences in the sample, 22% were seen once. The sequenced sample was blood. The source of these receptors is a man in his 70s in good health.

Details on this clonotype: This is likely a read error, given that the CDR3 carries no conserved phenylalanine or tryptophan at its end. The J gene is TRBJ1-5, the V gene TRBV20-1; tentatively, D is TRBD1 (5 bases). The CDR3 is 15 amino acids. The ends were cut back, 3 bases at V and 5 bases at J, with 17 bases in the middle. Germline CDR1 DFQATT, CDR2 SNEGSKA (reference sequence). The CDR3: CSASGDPKGDQPQHL. The CDR3, as DNA: TGCAGTGCTAGCGGCGACCCTAAAGGGGATCAGCCCCAGCATCTT.

This clonotype has just a few counts. This chain uses TRBV29-1 with TRBJ2-3; weak D call: TRBD1 (6 bases). The CDR3 is 16 amino acids. Germline V lookup: CDR1 SQVTM, CDR2 ANQGSEA. V shed 5 bases and J shed 1 base, with 19 bases lying between them. The CDR3 bases are TGCAGCGTTCGAACCAGGGGCGCAACCGGCACAGATACGCAGTATTTT. Its translation: CSVRTRGATGTDTQYF.

The chain has TRBV2 and TRBJ2-4; D is unclear. V gave up 7 bases and J gave up 0 bases, with 4 bases separating them. Germline V CDR1 and CDR2: SNHLY, FYNNEI. This CDR3 has 12 amino acids. CDR3 loop: CASTEAKNIQYF. Here the CDR3 DNA reads TGTGCCAGCACGGAAGCCAAAAACATTCAGTACTTC.

The rearrangement links TRBV20-1 to TRBJ2-5; tentative D call: TRBD1 (5 bases). The DNA end lines up better with TRBJ2-7; the J call may be wrong. Germline V gene data show CDR1 as DFQATT and CDR2 as SNEGSKA (reference sequence). This CDR3 is built from 13 residues. CDR3 sequence (DNA): TGCAGTGCTAGAGATGGGGCAGGCTACGAGCAGTACTTC. Encoded protein: CSARDGAGYEQYF.

The CDR3 DNA follows: TGCAGCGCCCGGTGGGGGGATCCCAATCAGCCCCAGCATTTT. Translation: CSARWGDPNQPQHF. The chain joins TRBV29-1 to TRBJ1-5; D may be TRBD1 (5 bases). The CDR3 is made up of 14 amino acids. Germline-derived CDR1 and CDR2 are SQVTM and ANQGSEA. Trimming shortened V by 7 bases and J by 3 bases, and 16 bases separated the two germline ends. Full variable domain (rest looked up from reference TRBV29-1 and TRBJ1-5): SAVISQKPSRDICQRGTSLTIQCQVDSQVTMMFWYRQQPGQSLTLIATANQGSEATYESGFVIDKFPISRPNLTFSTLTVSNMSPEDSSIYLCSARWGDPNQPQHFGDGTRLSIL.

This clonotype was counted between two and nine times. The CDR3 bases are TGTGCCAGTAGTAAGACGGGAGGGCAATACACCGGGGAGCTGTTTTTT. Residues: CASSKTGGQYTGELFF. The chain carries TRBV19 and TRBJ2-2; 8 nucleotides match TRBD2. The CDR3 spans 16 residues. Trimming removed 4 bases from V and 3 bases from J; junction bases left unmatched: 7. Germline loops: CDR1 LNHDA, CDR2 SQIVND (reference sequence).

This clonotype was counted between two and nine times. V usage is TRBV6-6 and J usage is TRBJ2-3; D is ambiguous. This CDR3 region has 14 residues. Looked up from germline, CDR1 is MNHNY and CDR2 is SVGAGI (reference sequence). With 4 bases removed from V and 4 bases from J, the gap between germline ends came to 12 bases. CDR3 coding DNA: TGTGCCAGCAGTTGGACGGCCGACGCAGATACGCAGTATTTT. Protein sequence: CASSWTADADTQYF.

Written as DNA, the CDR3 is TGTGCCAGCAGCTTAGGGGCAGTAGGAAATTCACCCCTCCACTTT. Amino acid sequence: CASSLGAVGNSPLHF. The chain combines TRBV7-2 with TRBJ1-6; D not certain. The CDR3 is 15 residues long. CDR1 is SGHTA and CDR2 is FQGNSA in the germline V gene. V lost 1 base and J 7 bases, leaving 11 bases between the germline ends.

This clonotype was observed at least ten times. CDR3 nucleotides: TGTGCCAGCAGTTTAATTGCAGATACGCAGTATTTT. Residues: CASSLIADTQYF. The genes are TRBV12-3 or TRBV12-4 and TRBJ2-3, with D uncertain. The CDR3 has 12 residues. Trimming pared 2 bases from V and 4 bases from J, leaving 4 bases between.

This clonotype was seen many times. The chain carries TRBV29-1 and TRBJ1-4; D gene uncertain. The germline V gene encodes CDR1 SQVTM and CDR2 ANQGSEA. The CDR3 sequence is 13 residues long. Trimming took off 0 bases at V and 7 bases at J, with 9 bases between the two ends. The CDR3 nucleotides read TGCAGCGTTGAAGAAGGTTACGGTGAAAAACTGTTTTTT. This codes for CSVEEGYGEKLFF.

At least ten counts were recorded for this clonotype. V is TRBV12-3 or TRBV12-4 and J is TRBJ2-3, with no clear D. The CDR3 totals 13 residues. V shed 7 bases and J shed 1 base, with 9 bases lying between them. Written as DNA, the CDR3 is TGTGCCAGCACCCCCGAACGCACAGATACGCAGTATTTT. Residues: CASTPERTDTQYF.

The chain joins TRBV6-5 to TRBJ1-4, with D possibly being TRBD1 (6 bases). This CDR3 region has 15 residues. The germline V gene encodes CDR1 MNHEY and CDR2 SVGAGI. The V gene lost 6 bases and the J gene lost 3 bases, with 14 bases spanning the gap. The CDR3 protein is CASRQEGGSNEKLFF. As DNA, the CDR3 is TGTGCCAGCAGGCAAGAAGGGGGTTCTAATGAAAAACTGTTTTTT.

A few counts support this clonotype. The chain combines TRBV5-1 with TRBJ1-1; 7 positions match TRBD1. Trimming cost V 3 bases and J 4 bases; bases outside gene matches: 9. This CDR3 is 15 amino acids long. Germline CDR1 SGHRS, CDR2 YFSETQ. The CDR3 DNA sequence: TGCGCCAGCAGCTGGACAGGCGAAGAGGGCACTGAAGCTTTCTTT. Its protein product is CASSWTGEEGTEAFF.

J is TRBJ1-1 and V is TRBV12-3 or TRBV12-4; 7 positions match TRBD1. This CDR3 comprises 14 residues. Trimming at V came to 10 bases and at J to 3 bases, leaving 11 bases not matched to a gene. CDR3 sequence reads: CATTTQGGDTEAFF. The CDR3 DNA reads as TGTGCCACCACTACCCAGGGGGGGGACACTGAAGCTTTCTTT.

Of note for this clonotype: The junction and the germline gene differ at one end; a read error may be behind it. The chain links TRBV7-2 to TRBJ2-5; D is possibly TRBD1 (5 bases). Germline CDR1 SGHTA, CDR2 FQGNSA. The CDR3 has 13 amino acids. CDR3 bases: TGCGCCAGCAGCACTTCTATAAGGGGGACCCAGTACTTC. Protein sequence: CASSTSIRGTQYF.

The genes are TRBV12-3 or TRBV12-4 and TRBJ1-2, with 7 bases aligning to TRBD1. This CDR3 has 16 amino acids. The ends lost 4 bases at V and 6 bases at J; junction bases unmatched: 14. CDR3 nucleotides: TGTGCCAGCAGTTCTACCGGGACAGCCAACTGGGATGGCTACACCTTC. Amino acid sequence: CASSSTGTANWDGYTF.

The rearrangement joins TRBV27 to TRBJ1-2, with a weak D call TRBD1 (6 bases). Trimming removed 2 bases at V and 1 base at J, with 23 bases between. Germline V gene data show CDR1 as MNHEY and CDR2 as SMNVEV (reference sequence). This CDR3 spans 19 amino acids. The DNA for the CDR3 is TGTGCCAGCAGTTTACGGGTAGATGGGGGGGGCGTTTTTAACTATGGCTACACCTTC. Its protein product is CASSLRVDGGGVFNYGYTF.

This chain connects TRBV4-3 to TRBJ2-5; D remains unclear. This CDR3 contains 15 residues. Deletions cut 0 bases from V and 2 bases from J, with 10 bases between. Germline values: CDR1 LGHNA, CDR2 YSLEER. Here the CDR3 reads CASSQELGSQETQYF. The CDR3, as DNA: TGCGCCAGCAGCCAAGAGTTGGGCAGTCAAGAGACCCAGTACTTC.

This chain uses TRBV6-6 with TRBJ2-1; tentatively, D is TRBD1 (6 bases). The CDR3 runs 12 residues. Trimming removed 6 bases at V and 7 bases at J, with 10 bases between. Germline V lookup: CDR1 MNHNY, CDR2 SVGAGI (reference sequence). The CDR3 loop is CASRTTGNEQFF. CDR3 sequence (DNA): TGTGCCAGCAGAACTACAGGGAATGAGCAGTTCTTC.

The chain employs TRBV20-1 and TRBJ1-3; TRBD1 matches 9 bases. The V gene's germline CDR1 is DFQATT and CDR2 SNEGSKA (reference sequence). This CDR3 has 15 residues. With V trimmed by 4 bases and J by 1 base, 5 bases remained unmatched. This CDR3 is CSANDGQGSGNTIYF. CDR3 sequence (DNA): TGCAGTGCTAACGATGGACAGGGGTCTGGAAACACCATATATTTT.

This clonotype was recorded at least ten times. The rearrangement joins TRBV7-9 to TRBJ2-1; TRBD1 agrees at 10 bases. Trimming removed 0 bases from V and 9 bases from J; junction bases left unmatched: 14. Germline V lookup: CDR1 SEHNR, CDR2 FQNEAQ (reference sequence). The CDR3 covers 18 residues. The CDR3: CASSLAGGTGVRRGEQFF. As DNA, the CDR3 is TGTGCCAGCAGCTTAGCTGGAGGGACAGGGGTTAGAAGGGGTGAGCAGTTCTTC. Variable domain in full (rest from reference TRBV7-9 and TRBJ2-1): DTGVSQNPRHKITKRGQNVTFRCDPISEHNRLYWYRQTLGQGPEFLTYFQNEAQLEKSRLLSDRFSAERPKGSFSTLEIQRTEQGDSAMYLCASSLAGGTGVRRGEQFFGPGTRLTVL.

This chain connects TRBV27 to TRBJ2-4; possible D gene TRBD2, 6 bases. The CDR3 loop spans 16 amino acids. Germline-derived CDR1 and CDR2 are MNHEY and SMNVEV (reference sequence). V lost 5 bases and J 3 bases, leaving 17 bases between the germline ends. DNA of the CDR3: TGTGCCAGCAGTCCCAACCCAAACGGGGGCAAAAACATTCAGTACTTC. Protein sequence: CASSPNPNGGKNIQYF.

This chain uses TRBV6-5 with TRBJ1-1; TRBD1 is a possible D gene (6 bases). The CDR3 consists of 15 residues. CDR1 and CDR2 from the germline V gene are MNHEY and SVGAGI. V was cut by 0 bases and J by 0 bases, with 8 bases left in between. This CDR3 is CASSYSGTLNTEAFF. The CDR3 DNA follows: TGTGCCAGCAGTTACTCGGGGACACTGAACACTGAAGCTTTCTTT.

On this clonotype itself: One base away lies a much larger clone, so this may be a sequencing read error. The chain has TRBV12-3 or TRBV12-4 and TRBJ2-3, with D possibly TRBD1 on 6 matching bases. The length of the CDR3 is 14 residues. CDR3: CASRRTESTDAQYF. CDR3 sequence (DNA): TGTGCCAGCAGACGGACAGAGAGCACAGATGCGCAGTATTTT.

The chain has TRBV28 and TRBJ1-1; 7 bases map to TRBD1. Per germline, CDR1 MDHEN and CDR2 SYDVKM. This CDR3 region has 15 residues. Losses at the gene ends were 4 bases for V and 4 bases for J; bases not matched to a gene: 9. CDR3 amino acids: CASSSPGDSLTEAFF. In DNA, the CDR3 is TGTGCCAGCAGTTCCCCCGGGGACAGCCTCACTGAAGCTTTCTTT.

V gene TRBV7-2 combines with J gene TRBJ2-1, with 7 bases lining up with TRBD2. V shed 2 bases and J 0 bases; nucleotides not matched to a gene: 4. Germline lookup yields CDR1 SGHTA and CDR2 FQGNSA. This CDR3 is 16 amino acids long. CDR3 DNA: TGTGCCAGCAGCTTAAGGGGAGGGCCCTCCTACAATGAGCAGTTCTTC. Protein sequence: CASSLRGGPSYNEQFF. The variable domain in full, with the rest retrieved from reference TRBV7-2 and TRBJ2-1, is GAGVSQSPSNKVTEKGKDVELRCDPISGHTALYWYRQSLGQGLEFLIYFQGNSAPDKSGLPSDRFSAERTGGSVSTLTIQRTQQEDSAVYLCASSLRGGPSYNEQFFGPGTRLTVL.

The chain is built from TRBV7-9 and TRBJ1-2; no definite D call. Germline V gives CDR1 SEHNR, CDR2 FQNEAQ (reference sequence). V was pared by 2 bases and J by 8 bases, with 12 bases between. The CDR3 runs 13 residues. CDR3 protein: CASSLLEARGYTF. CDR3 DNA sequence: TGTGCCAGCAGCTTATTGGAGGCGAGAGGCTACACCTTC.

The chain employs TRBV6-6 and TRBJ2-5; D ambiguous. Germline CDR1 reads MNHNY; CDR2 reads SVGAGI (reference sequence). CDR3 length: 12 residues. Deletions cut 3 bases from V and 7 bases from J, with 9 bases between. In nucleotides, the CDR3 is TGTGCCAGCAGTTATGAATCTCTGACCCAGTACTTC. It codes for CASSYESLTQYF.

The chain couples TRBV12-3 or TRBV12-4 to TRBJ1-2; 8 bases fit TRBD1. Unmatched junction bases numbered 5, after V lost 5 bases and J lost 0 bases. This CDR3 has 15 residues. CDR3 residues: CASSPGQGPNYGYTF. For the CDR3, the DNA is TGTGCCAGCAGTCCAGGACAGGGTCCTAACTATGGCTACACCTTC.

The chain is built from TRBV30 and TRBJ2-5; a possible D gene is TRBD1 (5 bases). The CDR3 contains 13 residues. Germline loops: CDR1 GTSNPN, CDR2 SVGIG (reference sequence). The CDR3 region is CAWGLVQQETQYF. CDR3 sequence (DNA): TGTGCATGGGGCTTGGTCCAGCAAGAGACCCAGTACTTC.

This chain joins TRBV27 and TRBJ2-5, with D possibly being TRBD1 (5 bases). Germline V lookup: CDR1 MNHEY, CDR2 SMNVEV (reference sequence). This CDR3 comprises 13 residues. Trimming removed 5 bases at V and 4 bases at J, with 11 bases between. CDR3 DNA: TGTGCCAGCAGTCATCAAGGGGTAGAGACCCAGTACTTC. Translated: CASSHQGVETQYF.

This clonotype occurred a few times. V is TRBV28 and J is TRBJ2-3; D is unclear. V gave up 8 bases and J gave up 2 bases, with 17 bases separating them. This CDR3 is 15 amino acids long. Germline loops: CDR1 MDHEN, CDR2 SYDVKM. The CDR3 DNA reads TGTGCCAGCCCGCCCGACCGGCGTCCCACAGATACGCAGTATTTT. This sequence encodes CASPPDRRPTDTQYF. The full variable domain, with the rest looked up from reference TRBV28 and TRBJ2-3, is DVKVTQSSRYLVKRTGEKVFLECVQDMDHENMFWYRQDPGLGLRLIYFSYDVKMKEKGDIPEGYSVSREKKERFSLILESASTNQTSMYLCASPPDRRPTDTQYFGPGTRLTVL.